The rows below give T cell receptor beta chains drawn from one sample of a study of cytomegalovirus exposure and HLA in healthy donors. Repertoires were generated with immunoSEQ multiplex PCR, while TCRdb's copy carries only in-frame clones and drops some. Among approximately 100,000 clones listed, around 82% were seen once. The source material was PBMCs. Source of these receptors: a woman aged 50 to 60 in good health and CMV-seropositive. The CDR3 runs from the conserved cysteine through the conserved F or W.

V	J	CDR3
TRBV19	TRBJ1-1	CASSSRGVLEAFF
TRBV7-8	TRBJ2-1	CASSSTPGGNEQFF
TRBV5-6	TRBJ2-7	CASSPLGGQASYEQYF
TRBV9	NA	CASSATGNPTYEQYF
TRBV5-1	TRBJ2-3	CASSWVADTDTQYF
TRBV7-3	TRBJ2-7	CASSLTMTGEQYF
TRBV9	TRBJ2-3	CASSVEGASGGITDTQYF
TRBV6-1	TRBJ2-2	CASSEFSVAATGELFF
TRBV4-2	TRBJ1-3	CASSQGGQALSGNTIYF
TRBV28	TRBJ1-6	CASSLGQGYSYNSPLHF
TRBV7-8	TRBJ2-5	CASSPRPGAQETQYF
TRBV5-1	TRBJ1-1	CASNPGLNTEAFF
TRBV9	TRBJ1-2	CASSVGDRGGYTF
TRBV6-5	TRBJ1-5	CASSLRGNQPQHF
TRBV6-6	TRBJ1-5	CASSYSRGSEQPQHF
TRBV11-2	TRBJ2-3	CASSFLDAPTDTQYF
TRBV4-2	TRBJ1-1	CASSQATGTVNTEAFF
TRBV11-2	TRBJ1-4	CASSLYRSGTGATNEKLFF
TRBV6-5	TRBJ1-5	CASSPDRGNQPQHF
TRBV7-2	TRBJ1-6	CASSLGQGYNSPLHF
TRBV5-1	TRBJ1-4	CASSLERGSAVSTNEKLFF
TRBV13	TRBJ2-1	CASSPYTGYNEQFF
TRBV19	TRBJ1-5	CASSPQGNQPQHF
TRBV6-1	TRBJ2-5	CASSTAGSHQETQYF
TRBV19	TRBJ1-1	CASSPGQMNTEAFF
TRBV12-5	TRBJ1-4	CASGSSRGRIGSNEKLFF
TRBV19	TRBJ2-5	CASSVSIQETQYF
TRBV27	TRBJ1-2	CASSFQVGQESRTF
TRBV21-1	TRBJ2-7	CASSIRGSYEQYF
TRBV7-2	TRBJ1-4	CASSLGGSATNEKLFF
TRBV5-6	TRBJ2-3	CASSLGGDRVGDTQYF
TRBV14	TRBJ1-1	CASSLQGRGTEAFF
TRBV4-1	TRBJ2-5	CASSQETRFWETQYF
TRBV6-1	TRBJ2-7	CASSVLAGSYEQYF
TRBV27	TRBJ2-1	CASSLGADNEQFF
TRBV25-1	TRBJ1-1	CASRTGTEAFF
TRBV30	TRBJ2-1	CAWKTGLEQFF
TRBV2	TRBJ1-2	CASSEGKRGVYTF
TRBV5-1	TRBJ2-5	CASSIDRKQYF
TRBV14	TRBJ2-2	CASSQVNTGELFF
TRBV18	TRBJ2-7	CASSPPGLAGSGGQYF
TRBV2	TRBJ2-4	CASRRGHEYF
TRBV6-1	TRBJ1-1	CASSPQGTEAFF
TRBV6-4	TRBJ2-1	CASSDRDNNEQFF
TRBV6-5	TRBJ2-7	CASSPGQGVYEQYF
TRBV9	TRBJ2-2	CASSVVGAGIATGELFF
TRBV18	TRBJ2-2	CASSPPMTAGAGELFF
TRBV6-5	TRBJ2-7	CASISPAGTREQYF
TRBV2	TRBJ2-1	CANGRPQEAQFF
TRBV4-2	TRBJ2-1	CASSPTSGRDYNEQFF
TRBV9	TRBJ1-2	CASSEDKGLSGNYGYTF
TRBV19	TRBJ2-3	CASSTTDTQYF
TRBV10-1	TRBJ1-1	CASSPTTNTEAFF
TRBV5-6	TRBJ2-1	CASIPTGTYNEQFF
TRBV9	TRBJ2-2	CASSARGGHGELFF
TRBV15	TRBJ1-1	CATGRDRGKTEAFF
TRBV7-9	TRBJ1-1	CASTHSRTGRTEAFF
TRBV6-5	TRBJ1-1	CASSQGTGDTEAFF
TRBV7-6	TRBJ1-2	CASSLAGRNGYTF